These 3 T cell receptor beta chains originate from one sample sequenced in a study of cytomegalovirus exposure and HLA in healthy donors. Vbeta (60) and Jbeta (13) primers were used in the PCR. The repertoire was sequenced with immunoSEQ multiplex PCR; TCRdb's copy has only in-frame clones and lacks some. The repertoire table contains some 30,000 clones. Sample: PBMCs. The receptors were sampled from a man aged 35 to 55 in good health and CMV-seronegative.

This chain joins TRBV7-2 and TRBJ2-1; D is ambiguous. CDR1 and CDR2 (germline): SGHTA, FQGNSA. The V end was cut by 5 bases, the J end by 8 bases, with 7 bases between. The CDR3 is 11 amino acids. The CDR3 DNA sequence: TGTGCCAGCAGCGGCGGATATGAGCAGTTCTTC. Protein sequence: CASSGGYEQFF.

The chain combines TRBV5-4 with TRBJ2-5; 8 bases fit TRBD2. Trimming removed 3 bases from V and 5 bases from J; junction bases left unmatched: 9. The CDR3 is 15 amino acids. Germline loops: CDR1 SGHNT, CDR2 YYREEE (reference sequence). CDR3 nucleotide sequence: TGTGCCAGCAGCTCGACTAGCGCGTTTATGGAGACCCAGTACTTC. It translates to CASSSTSAFMETQYF.

The chain joins TRBV2 to TRBJ2-7; 12 bases agree with TRBD2. From germline, CDR1 is SNHLY and CDR2 FYNNEI. V gave up 5 bases and J gave up 7 bases; unmatched junction bases: 9. The CDR3 length is 15 residues. As DNA, the CDR3 is TGTGCCAGCAGTCCCCTAGCGGGAGGGCCGGAAGAGCAGTACTTC. Its protein product is CASSPLAGGPEEQYF.